These 3 T cell receptor beta chains share one sample of origin, sequenced in a study of blood T cells in healthy people across ages. A second PCR, run for about 7 to 11 cycles, used a sample-barcoded 5' primer plus a J-beta primer mix. TCRdb re-called the 5' RACE reads through MiXCR, storing one row per CDR3 protein. The sample shows around 1,100,000 distinct CDR3 sequences, more than 30% of them seen only once. Sequencing was carried out using blood. Receptors were obtained from a man in his late teens or twenties in good health.

This chain uses TRBV5-1 with TRBJ2-1, with 13 nucleotides matching TRBD2. V shed 0 bases and J 7 bases; nucleotides not matched to a gene: 4. The CDR3 contains 16 residues. Germline V CDR1 and CDR2: SGHRS, YFSETQ. The CDR3 bases are TGCGCCAGCAGCTTGGGACTAGCGGGGGGCGGAAATGAGCAGTTCTTC. Protein: CASSLGLAGGGNEQFF. Variable domain in full (rest from reference TRBV5-1 and TRBJ2-1): KAGVTQTPRYLIKTRGQQVTLSCSPISGHRSVSWYQQTPGQGLQFLFEYFSETQRNKGNFPGRFSGRQFSNSRSEMNVSTLELGDSALYLCASSLGLAGGGNEQFFGPGTRLTVL.

This clonotype showed up just once. V gene TRBV2 combines with J gene TRBJ2-1; D is unresolved. Germline assignment: CDR1 SNHLY and CDR2 FYNNEI. The CDR3 sequence is 15 residues long. V lost 6 bases, J lost 10 bases, and 22 bases lay in between. CDR3 nucleotides: TGTGCCAGCAGCCTCGACTCGGCCGGATTCTACGAGCAGTTCTTC. It is translated as CASSLDSAGFYEQFF.

This clonotype was detected only a few times. V gene TRBV12-3 or TRBV12-4 combines with J gene TRBJ2-3; D remains ambiguous. With 0 bases removed from V and 0 bases from J, the gap between germline ends came to 10 bases. There are 16 residues in the CDR3. CDR3 protein: CASSLASATSTDTQYF. For the CDR3, the DNA is TGTGCCAGCAGTTTAGCGTCGGCCACTAGCACAGATACGCAGTATTTT.